The entry below describes one TCR beta chain. What it recognizes is unknown. These data originate in a study of CD8 T cells in Susac syndrome. General observations from the study: It was acknowledged in the study that the number of individuals who were included in its TCR sequencing and HLA analysis was relatively small.

Sequencing targeted TCR beta in T cells from blood (CD8+ and CD4+). TEMRA cells were FACS-enriched, unlike CD8+ and CD4+ T cells, which were negatively isolated. An input of roughly 0.5 to 1 ug of RNA was subjected to reverse transcription using random hexamers. Across 54 Vbeta and 13 Jbeta, immunoSEQ multiplex PCR amplified TCR beta CDR3. TCRdb independently ran MiXCR on the immunoSEQ multiplex PCR reads; one entry per CDR3 protein. The sample shows 300,000 to 350,000 distinct CDR3 sequences, 92% of them seen only once. This CDR3 comprises 13 residues. V was clipped by 4 bases and J by 4 bases, with 9 bases between them. The V gene's germline CDR1 is KGHDR and CDR2 SFDVKD.

This clonotype originated in a human donor with multiple sclerosis. The chain joins TRBV24-1 to TRBJ2-5; D unclear. The sequenced sample was CD4+ T cells from PBMCs. CDR3 sequence (DNA): TGTGCCACCAGTGACCCCGGCCGAGAGACCCAGTACTTC. The encoded protein is CATSDPGRETQYF.